One sample yielded the 5 T cell receptor beta chains listed below, sequenced in a study of blood T cell repertoires in COVID-19. Sequencing was performed with immunoSEQ multiplex PCR; in TCRdb, only in-frame clones are kept and a portion is missing. The sample yields about 290,000 clones, around 90% seen once. The specimen was PBMCs or T cells enriched from blood (not recorded which). The receptor set was obtained from a woman between 35 and 50 years old who had recovered from COVID-19.

This rearrangement joins TRBV7-4 to TRBJ1-6; no reliable D call. Germline-derived CDR1 and CDR2 are SGHVT and SQSDAQ. The CDR3 spans 11 residues. V shed 5 bases and J shed 9 bases, with 5 bases lying between them. The CDR3 coding sequence is TGTGCCAGCAGCCGCGGTTCACCCCTCCACTTT. This sequence encodes CASSRGSPLHF.

The count of this clone is one. V gene TRBV4-1 combines with J gene TRBJ2-4; maybe TRBD1 (5 bases). The CDR3 has 15 amino acids. Trimming pared 4 bases from V and 0 bases from J, leaving 10 bases between. Germline V gives CDR1 MGHRA, CDR2 YSYEKL. The CDR3 DNA sequence: TGCGCCAGCAGCCTCGGACACTCAGCCAAAAACATTCAGTACTTC. It specifies CASSLGHSAKNIQYF.

The chain combines TRBV6-5 with TRBJ1-1; D unresolved. V shed 5 bases and J shed 1 base, with 8 bases lying between them. Germline CDR1 MNHEY, CDR2 SVGAGI. This CDR3 region has 13 residues. CDR3 nucleotide sequence: TGTGCCAGCAGTCGTAGAAGGAACACTGAAGCTTTCTTT. Its protein is CASSRRRNTEAFF.

This sequence joins TRBV4-3 and TRBJ1-1, with TRBD1 as a possible D gene (6 bases). V shed 5 bases and J shed 0 bases, with 10 bases lying between them. This CDR3 comprises 14 residues. CDR1 LGHNA and CDR2 YSLEER come from the germline V gene. Here the CDR3 reads CASSKTGMNTEAFF. CDR3 bases: TGCGCCAGCAGCAAGACAGGCATGAACACTGAAGCTTTCTTT.

This clone showed up just once. The junction shows a germline mismatch at one end, possibly a read error. CDR3 bases: TGCGCCAGCAGGCCGGACAGCCTAGCAAAGATCTTC. Protein: CASRPDSLAKIF. The chain combines TRBV5-1 with TRBJ2-1, with D possibly matching TRBD1 (6 bases). This CDR3 comprises 12 residues. Germline-derived CDR1 and CDR2 are SGHRS and YFSETQ.